The present T cell receptor (beta chain) was sequenced within a study of identical twins. Overall study results and limits: The more abundant beta clonotypes in cord blood had fewer insertions, and memory repertoires did not show this. Its conclusions, products of cross-sectional statistical analysis, did not come from following the same donors.

This clonotype was counted ten times or more. Antigen: not known. TCRdb reanalysed the 5' RACE reads using MiXCR and keeps one entry per CDR3 protein. The data show 500,000 to 700,000 distinct CDR3 sequences, with under 8.5% seen just once and roughly 1.6% held by the top ten. The CDR3 spans 12 residues. Between the trimmed V and J ends, which lost 7 bases and 8 bases, there was a span of 12 bases. All donors comprised healthy Caucasians. These data also formed part of another study, on yellow fever vaccine responses in identical twins.

The clonotype comes from a woman aged 18-35 years in good health. The chain joins TRBV12-3 or TRBV12-4 to TRBJ2-1; tentatively, D is TRBD2 (6 bases). Specimen: PBMCs. CDR3 DNA sequence: TGTGCCAGCAATGGGGGGATCGATGAGCAGTTCTTC. It specifies CASNGGIDEQFF.